The 9 T cell receptor beta chains below all came from one sample that was sequenced in a study of T-cell memory formation after mild COVID-19. TCRdb itself ran the 5' RACE reads through MiXCR, one entry per CDR3 protein. This sample yields 180,000 or so distinct CDR3 sequences, of which roughly 12% are seen a single time; less than 4% belongs to the top ten. The material sequenced was PBMCs or a T cell subset sorted from them (not recorded which). These receptors came from a man between 18 and 29 years old who had mild COVID-19 (a few samples of this study predate the infection). Cell type and time point are not known.

This clonotype has a handful of counts. The CDR3 coding sequence is TGCGCCAGCAGGCTGTCGGGCGGGGGGACCACAGATACGCAGTATTTT. Translation: CASRLSGGGTTDTQYF. The chain carries TRBV5-1 and TRBJ2-3, with 8 nucleotides matching TRBD2. This CDR3 spans 16 amino acids. Losses at the gene ends were 5 bases for V and 2 bases for J; bases not matched to a gene: 10. Germline V gene lookup returns CDR1 SGHRS and CDR2 YFSETQ.

This clonotype has a count of ten or more. This chain connects TRBV7-2 to TRBJ2-2, with 8 nucleotides matching TRBD2. The CDR3 runs to 15 residues. Germline V gives CDR1 SGHTA, CDR2 FQGNSA. The J segment lost 6 bases and the V segment lost 3 bases, leaving 6 bases of the junction unmatched. The CDR3 here is CASSFRTSRAGELFF. CDR3 in DNA: TGTGCCAGCAGCTTCAGGACTAGCAGGGCCGGGGAGCTGTTTTTT.

This clonotype was counted between two and nine times. The chain couples TRBV19 to TRBJ1-1; 10 positions agree with TRBD1. Trimming cost V 6 bases and J 6 bases; bases outside gene matches: 1. This CDR3 is 12 amino acids long. Germline V gene sequence: CDR1 LNHDA, CDR2 SQIVND (reference sequence). CDR3 bases: TGTGCCAGTAGGACAGGGGGCTCTGAAGCTTTCTTT. This translates into CASRTGGSEAFF.

The V call is TRBV18, the J call TRBJ2-7; no definite D call. Deletions cut 4 bases from V and 6 bases from J, with 19 bases between. Germline V gene data show CDR1 as KGHSH and CDR2 as LQKENI. The CDR3 extends over 15 amino acids. CDR3 in DNA: TGTGCCAGCTCACGCAGCCCAGAGCCTACCGCCGAGCAGTACTTC. It translates to CASSRSPEPTAEQYF.

This chain joins TRBV6-2 or TRBV6-3 and TRBJ1-2; tentatively, D is TRBD1 (5 bases). Germline lookup yields CDR1 MNHEY and CDR2 SVGEGT. The CDR3 has 13 amino acids. V gave up 2 bases and J gave up 7 bases, with 11 bases separating them. CDR3 protein: CASSYAGLRGYTF. For the CDR3, the DNA is TGTGCCAGCAGTTACGCAGGGTTGCGTGGCTACACCTTC.

The chain recombines TRBV5-1 with TRBJ1-1; TRBD1 agrees at 8 bases. Germline CDR1 is SGHRS and CDR2 is YFSETQ. V gave up 7 bases and J gave up 8 bases; unmatched junction bases: 10. The CDR3 consists of 13 residues. This CDR3 is CASVYDQGAEAFF. DNA for the CDR3: TGCGCCAGCGTATACGACCAGGGGGCGGAAGCTTTCTTT.

This clonotype was seen only a few times. J is TRBJ2-2 and V is TRBV5-1, with 8 bases aligning to TRBD1. The junction had 8 bases not matched to a gene; V was cut back by 7 bases and J by 6 bases. CDR1 is SGHRS and CDR2 is YFSETQ in the germline V gene. The CDR3 is 14 residues long. CDR3 nucleotide sequence: TGCGCCAGCTCCGGGACAGGTTTCTCCGGGGAGCTGTTTTTT. It translates to CASSGTGFSGELFF.

This clonotype appeared a few times. This chain links TRBV19 with TRBJ1-4, with no clear D. The CDR3 loop spans 14 amino acids. Germline CDR1 LNHDA, CDR2 SQIVND (reference sequence). V lost 3 bases, J lost 7 bases, and 12 bases lay in between. The CDR3 coding sequence is TGTGCCAGTAGTATCCAAGGGAGGTCTGAAAAACTGTTTTTT. As protein: CASSIQGRSEKLFF.

The chain links TRBV4-3 to TRBJ2-6, with D perhaps TRBD2 (5 bases). The ends were cut back, 0 bases at V and 4 bases at J, with 10 bases in the middle. The CDR3 is 16 residues long. CDR1 and CDR2 (germline): LGHNA, YSLEER. The CDR3 DNA sequence: TGCGCCAGCAGCCAAGATCCGAGGGCCGGGGCCAACGTCCTGACTTTC. Translation gives CASSQDPRAGANVLTF.